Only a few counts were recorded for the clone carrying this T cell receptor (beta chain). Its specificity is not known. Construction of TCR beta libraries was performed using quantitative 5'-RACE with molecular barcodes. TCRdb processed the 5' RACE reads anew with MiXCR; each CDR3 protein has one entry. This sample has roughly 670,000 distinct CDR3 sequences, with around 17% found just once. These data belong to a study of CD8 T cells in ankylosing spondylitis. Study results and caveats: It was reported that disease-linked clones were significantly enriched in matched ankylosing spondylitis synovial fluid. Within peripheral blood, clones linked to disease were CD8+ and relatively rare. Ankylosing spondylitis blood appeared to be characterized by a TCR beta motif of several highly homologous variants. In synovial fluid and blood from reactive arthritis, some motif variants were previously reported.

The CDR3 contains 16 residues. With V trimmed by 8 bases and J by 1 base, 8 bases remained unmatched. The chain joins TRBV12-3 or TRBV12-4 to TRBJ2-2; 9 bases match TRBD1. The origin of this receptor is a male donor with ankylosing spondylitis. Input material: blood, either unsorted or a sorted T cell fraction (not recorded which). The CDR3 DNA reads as TGTGCCAGCCCGTTCCGGGACAGGGAGAACACCGGGGAGCTGTTTTTT. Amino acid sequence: CASPFRDRENTGELFF.